The 10 T cell receptor beta chains in this list originate from one sample, sequenced in a study of technical replicates of blood from four donors. Method: immunoSEQ multiplex PCR; TCRdb's copy keeps in-frame clones and lacks some. The repertoire holds tens of thousands of clones, around nine tenths seen once, with roughly 5% in the top ten. Sequencing was done on a sample of PBMCs. These receptors were collected from a human donor in good health. Some clones in this sample may be carry-over from other donors' samples.

This clone was counted a single time. V is TRBV29-1 and J is TRBJ2-7; D might be TRBD2 (6 bases). The CDR3 has 14 amino acids. Trimming stripped 5 bases from V and 5 bases from J, with 19 bases between. Germline-derived CDR1 and CDR2 are SQVTM and ANQGSEA. CDR3 loop: CSVLGGWGFDEQYF. In DNA, the CDR3 is TGCAGCGTTCTGGGGGGATGGGGGTTCGACGAGCAGTACTTC.

This sequence joins TRBV10-3 and TRBJ2-3; 16 nucleotides match TRBD2. Germline trimming cut 4 bases from V and 5 bases from J; bases unmatched to any gene: 6. Germline loops: CDR1 ENHRY, CDR2 SYGVKD. CDR3 length: 17 amino acids. CDR3 bases: TGTGCCATCAGTGTTGGGACTAGCGGGAGGGCCGTAGATACGCAGTATTTT. This gives the protein CAISVGTSGRAVDTQYF.

The chain employs TRBV30 and TRBJ2-3, with TRBD2 matching 10 bases. In germline, CDR1 is GTSNPN, CDR2 SVGIG (reference sequence). The CDR3 loop spans 14 amino acids. With V trimmed by 3 bases and J by 5 bases, 5 bases remained unmatched. CDR3 residues: CAWSPGLAEDTQYF. The CDR3 DNA reads as TGTGCCTGGAGCCCCGGACTAGCGGAAGATACGCAGTATTTT.

The chain links TRBV6-5 to TRBJ2-7; weak D call: TRBD2 (7 bases). CDR1 is MNHEY, CDR2 SVGAGI, per germline. This CDR3 has 13 amino acids. The V end lost 2 bases, the J end lost 7 bases, and 12 bases lay between the germline ends. The CDR3 region is CASSYGGGSEQYF. The CDR3 DNA sequence: TGTGCCAGCAGTTACGGGGGGGGCTCGGAGCAGTACTTC.

This chain uses TRBV7-2 with TRBJ2-7; TRBD2 agrees at 12 bases. This CDR3 is built from 15 residues. CDR1 is SGHTA and CDR2 is FQGNSA in the germline V gene. With V trimmed by 7 bases and J by 6 bases, 10 bases remained unmatched. CDR3 residues: CASTLAGGYVAEQYF. The CDR3 DNA is TGTGCCAGCACCCTAGCGGGGGGGTATGTGGCCGAGCAGTACTTC.

V and J are TRBV30 and TRBJ2-7; 7 bases line up with TRBD2. With 4 bases clipped from V and 3 bases from J, the junction kept 3 bases outside the gene matches. Germline assignment: CDR1 GTSNPN and CDR2 SVGIG (reference sequence). The length of the CDR3 is 12 residues. CDR3 amino acids: CAWMVAGYEQYF. The CDR3 DNA sequence: TGTGCCTGGATGGTAGCGGGCTACGAGCAGTACTTC.

The chain recombines TRBV7-6 with TRBJ2-2, with 14 bases matching TRBD2. Germline V gene sequence: CDR1 SGHVS, CDR2 FNYEAQ. CDR3 length: 18 amino acids. Unmatched junction bases numbered 7, after V lost 1 base and J lost 6 bases. This CDR3 is CASSLGLAGGPQAGELFF. CDR3 sequence (DNA): TGTGCCAGCAGCTTAGGACTAGCGGGAGGGCCTCAGGCCGGGGAGCTGTTTTTT.

This rearrangement joins TRBV6-4 to TRBJ2-1; the match to TRBD2 covers 10 bases. The CDR3 loop spans 14 amino acids. Germline loops: CDR1 MRHNA, CDR2 SNTAGT. J was trimmed by 9 bases and V by 3 bases; bases with no gene match: 5. This CDR3 reads CASSESSGGSEQFF. The CDR3, as DNA: TGTGCCAGCAGTGAGTCTAGCGGGGGCTCTGAGCAGTTCTTC.

This clone appeared once. The chain is built from TRBV5-1 and TRBJ1-1; maybe TRBD1 (6 bases). V gave up 4 bases and J gave up 7 bases, with 17 bases separating them. The CDR3 loop spans 14 amino acids. Germline V gives CDR1 SGHRS, CDR2 YFSETQ. The CDR3 is CASSPGQGTIEAFF. As DNA, the CDR3 is TGCGCCAGCAGCCCGGGCCAGGGGACAATTGAAGCTTTCTTT. The variable domain in full, completed from reference TRBV5-1 and TRBJ1-1, reads KAGVTQTPRYLIKTRGQQVTLSCSPISGHRSVSWYQQTPGQGLQFLFEYFSETQRNKGNFPGRFSGRQFSNSRSEMNVSTLELGDSALYLCASSPGQGTIEAFFGQGTRLTVV.

The chain uses TRBV7-3 and TRBJ1-1; possible D gene TRBD1, 5 bases. V was pared by 4 bases and J by 3 bases, with 9 bases between. The germline V gene encodes CDR1 SGHTA and CDR2 FQGTGA. The CDR3 length is 13 residues. For the CDR3, the DNA is TGTGCCAGCAGCTCCGCAGGGTACACTGAAGCTTTCTTT. It specifies CASSSAGYTEAFF.